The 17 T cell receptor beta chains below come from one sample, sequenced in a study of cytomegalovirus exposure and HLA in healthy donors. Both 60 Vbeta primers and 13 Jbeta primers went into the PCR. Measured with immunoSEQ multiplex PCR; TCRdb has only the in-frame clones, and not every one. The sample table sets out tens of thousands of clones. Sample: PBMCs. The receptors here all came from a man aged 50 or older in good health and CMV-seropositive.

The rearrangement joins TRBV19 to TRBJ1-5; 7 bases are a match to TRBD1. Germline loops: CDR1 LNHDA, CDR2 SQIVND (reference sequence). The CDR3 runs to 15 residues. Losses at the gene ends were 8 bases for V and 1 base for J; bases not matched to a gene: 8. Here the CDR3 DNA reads TGTGCCAGTTCCTCGACAGGGTTAAGCAATCAGCCCCAGCATTTT. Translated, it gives CASSSTGLSNQPQHF.

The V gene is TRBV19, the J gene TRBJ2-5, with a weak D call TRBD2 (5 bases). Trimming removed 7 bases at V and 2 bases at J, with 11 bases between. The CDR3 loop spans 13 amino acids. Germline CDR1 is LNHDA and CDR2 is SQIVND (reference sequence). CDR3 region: CASTTTRQETQYF. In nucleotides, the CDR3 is TGTGCCAGTACGACTACCCGTCAAGAGACCCAGTACTTC.

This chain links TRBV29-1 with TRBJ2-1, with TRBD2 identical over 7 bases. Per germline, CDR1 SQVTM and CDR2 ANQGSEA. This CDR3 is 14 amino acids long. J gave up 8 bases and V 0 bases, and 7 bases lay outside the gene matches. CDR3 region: CSVEEGGGGYEQFF. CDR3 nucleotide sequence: TGCAGCGTTGAAGAGGGGGGGGGAGGATATGAGCAGTTCTTC.

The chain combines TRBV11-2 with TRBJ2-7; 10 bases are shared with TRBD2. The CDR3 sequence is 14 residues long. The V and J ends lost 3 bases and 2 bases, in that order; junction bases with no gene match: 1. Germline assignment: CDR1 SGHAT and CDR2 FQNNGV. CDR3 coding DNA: TGTGCCAGCAGCTTTGGACTAGCGGCCTACGAGCAGTACGTC. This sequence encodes CASSFGLAAYEQYV.

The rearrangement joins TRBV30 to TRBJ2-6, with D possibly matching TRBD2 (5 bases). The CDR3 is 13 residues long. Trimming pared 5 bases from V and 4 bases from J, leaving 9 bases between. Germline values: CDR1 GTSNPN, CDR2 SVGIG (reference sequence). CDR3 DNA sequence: TGTGCCTGGGGCCCGGGGGGGGCCAACGTCCTGACTTTC. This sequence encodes CAWGPGGANVLTF.

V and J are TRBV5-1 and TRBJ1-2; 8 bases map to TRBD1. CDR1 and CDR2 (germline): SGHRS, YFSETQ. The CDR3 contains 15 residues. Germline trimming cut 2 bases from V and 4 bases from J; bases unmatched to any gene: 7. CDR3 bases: TGCGCCAGCAGCTTAGGACAGGGAGCTATCTATGGCTACACCTTC. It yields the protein CASSLGQGAIYGYTF.

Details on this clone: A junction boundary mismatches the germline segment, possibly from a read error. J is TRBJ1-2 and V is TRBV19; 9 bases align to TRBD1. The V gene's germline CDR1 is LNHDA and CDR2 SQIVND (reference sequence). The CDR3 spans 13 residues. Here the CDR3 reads CASRPGTGHGYTF. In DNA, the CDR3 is TGCGCCTCGAGGCCGGGGACAGGGCATGGCTACACCTTC.

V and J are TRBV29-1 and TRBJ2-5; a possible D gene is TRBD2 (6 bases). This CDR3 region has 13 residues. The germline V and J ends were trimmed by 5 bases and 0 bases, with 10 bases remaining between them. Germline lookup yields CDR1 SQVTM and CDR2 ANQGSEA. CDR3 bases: TGCAGCGTTCCGCGGGGATACCAAGAGACCCAGTACTTC. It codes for CSVPRGYQETQYF.

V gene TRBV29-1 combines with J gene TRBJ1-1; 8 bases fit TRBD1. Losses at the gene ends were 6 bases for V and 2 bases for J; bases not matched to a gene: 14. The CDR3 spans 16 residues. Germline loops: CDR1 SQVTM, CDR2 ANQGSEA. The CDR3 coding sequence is TGCAGCGTCCGGACGCACCCGGGACAGGTAAACACTGAAGCTTTCTTT. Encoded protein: CSVRTHPGQVNTEAFF. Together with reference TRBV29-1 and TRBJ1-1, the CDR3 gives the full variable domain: SAVISQKPSRDICQRGTSLTIQCQVDSQVTMMFWYRQQPGQSLTLIATANQGSEATYESGFVIDKFPISRPNLTFSTLTVSNMSPEDSSIYLCSVRTHPGQVNTEAFFGQGTRLTVV.

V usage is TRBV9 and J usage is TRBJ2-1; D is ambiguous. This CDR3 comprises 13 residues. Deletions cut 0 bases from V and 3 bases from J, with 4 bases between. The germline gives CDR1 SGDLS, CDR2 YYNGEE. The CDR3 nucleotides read TGTGCCAGCAGCGTAGGACACTACAATGAGCAGTTCTTC. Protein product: CASSVGHYNEQFF. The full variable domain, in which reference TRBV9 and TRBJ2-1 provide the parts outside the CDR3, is DSGVTQTPKHLITATGQRVTLRCSPRSGDLSVYWYQQSLDQGLQFLIQYYNGEERAKGNILERFSAQQFPDLHSELNLSSLELGDSALYFCASSVGHYNEQFFGPGTRLTVL.

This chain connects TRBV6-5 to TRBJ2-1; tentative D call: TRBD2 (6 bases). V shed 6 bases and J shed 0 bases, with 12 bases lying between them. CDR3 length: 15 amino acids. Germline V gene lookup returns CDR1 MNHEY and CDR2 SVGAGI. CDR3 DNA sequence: TGTGCCAGCAGCCTAACTAGCAACTCCTACAATGAGCAGTTCTTC. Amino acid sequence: CASSLTSNSYNEQFF.

CDR3 protein: CASSNRGVNTEAFF. CDR3 in DNA: TGTGCCAGTAGTAATAGGGGTGTGAACACTGAAGCTTTCTTT. The rearrangement uses TRBV19 and TRBJ1-1; D is possibly TRBD1 (5 bases). The CDR3 extends over 14 amino acids. Trimming shortened V by 4 bases and J by 0 bases, and 9 bases separated the two germline ends. Per germline, CDR1 LNHDA and CDR2 SQIVND (reference sequence).

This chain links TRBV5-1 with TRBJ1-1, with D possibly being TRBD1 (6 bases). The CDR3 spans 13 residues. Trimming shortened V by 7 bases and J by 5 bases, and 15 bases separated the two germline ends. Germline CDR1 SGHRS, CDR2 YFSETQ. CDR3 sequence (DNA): TGCGCCAGCGGGATTACAGGGTATACTGAAGCTTTCTTT. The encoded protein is CASGITGYTEAFF. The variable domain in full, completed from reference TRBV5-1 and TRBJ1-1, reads KAGVTQTPRYLIKTRGQQVTLSCSPISGHRSVSWYQQTPGQGLQFLFEYFSETQRNKGNFPGRFSGRQFSNSRSEMNVSTLELGDSALYLCASGITGYTEAFFGQGTRLTVV.

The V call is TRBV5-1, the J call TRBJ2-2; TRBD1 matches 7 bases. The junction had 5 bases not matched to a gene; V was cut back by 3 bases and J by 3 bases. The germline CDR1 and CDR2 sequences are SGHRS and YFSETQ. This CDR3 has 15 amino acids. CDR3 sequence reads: CASSSLGTDTGELFF. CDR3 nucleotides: TGCGCCAGCAGCTCTCTCGGGACAGACACCGGGGAGCTGTTTTTT.

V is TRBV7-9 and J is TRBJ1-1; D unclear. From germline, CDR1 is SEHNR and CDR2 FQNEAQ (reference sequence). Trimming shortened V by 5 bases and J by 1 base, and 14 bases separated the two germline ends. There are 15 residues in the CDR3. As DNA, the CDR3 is TGTGCCAGCAGCGCACATAACTCGGGGAACACTGAAGCTTTCTTT. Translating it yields CASSAHNSGNTEAFF.

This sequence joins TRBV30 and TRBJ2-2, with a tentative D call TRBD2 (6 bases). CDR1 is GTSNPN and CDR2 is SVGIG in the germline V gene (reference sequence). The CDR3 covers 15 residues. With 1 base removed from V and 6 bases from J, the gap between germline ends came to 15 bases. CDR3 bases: TGTGCCTGGAGTGGACTTAGCGGTCTAGCCGGGGAGCTGTTTTTT. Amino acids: CAWSGLSGLAGELFF.

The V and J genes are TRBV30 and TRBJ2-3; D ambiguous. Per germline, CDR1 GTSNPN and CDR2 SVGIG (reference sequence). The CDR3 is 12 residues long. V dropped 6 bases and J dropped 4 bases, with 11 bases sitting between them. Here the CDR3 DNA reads TGTGCCTGCTTCAGGTCTTCAGATACGCAGTATTTT. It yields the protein CACFRSSDTQYF.